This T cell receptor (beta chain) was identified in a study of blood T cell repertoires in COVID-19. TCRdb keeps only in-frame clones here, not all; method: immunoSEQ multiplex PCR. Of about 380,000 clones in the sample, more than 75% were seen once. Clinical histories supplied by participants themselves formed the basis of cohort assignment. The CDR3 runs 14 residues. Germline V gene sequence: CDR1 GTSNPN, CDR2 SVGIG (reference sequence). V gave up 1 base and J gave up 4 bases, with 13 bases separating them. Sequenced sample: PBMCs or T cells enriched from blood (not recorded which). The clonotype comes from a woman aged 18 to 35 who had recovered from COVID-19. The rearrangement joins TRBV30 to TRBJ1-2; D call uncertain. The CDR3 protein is CAWSARRVVYGYTF. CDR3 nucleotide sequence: TGTGCCTGGAGTGCCCGGAGGGTGGTCTATGGCTACACCTTC.